This T cell receptor beta chain came from a study of blood T cell repertoires in COVID-19. At the level of the study: Samples representing acute and convalescent COVID-19 were sourced from the United States, Italy and Spain. From T cells, B-cell-depleted T cells, or PBMCs came the material, which was cDNA or gDNA.

In the original analysis: Reference gene primer amplification gave nucleated cell count estimates. Sequenced by immunoSEQ multiplex PCR; TCRdb stores in-frame clones only, minus some. V and J calls and clone size are those listed in that table; D and trimming were worked out from the DNA. The sample gives some 310,000 clones, about nine tenths of which show up once; under 3% is in the top ten. In this sample, this clone turned up once. Enrolment of Seattle patients took place during active infection, and they were followed longitudinally. This CDR3 comprises 20 residues. The V and J ends lost 1 base and 0 bases, in that order; junction bases with no gene match: 12. Germline CDR1 and CDR2: LGHNA and YNFKEQ.

The rearrangement uses TRBV4-2 and TRBJ2-1; TRBD2 matches 10 bases. This TCR was recovered from a woman aged 30 to 39 with COVID-19, enrolled during active disease. What was sequenced was peripheral blood. CDR3 protein: CASSQGVSGRAPSSYNEQFF. In DNA form, the CDR3 reads TGTGCCAGCAGCCAAGGGGTCAGCGGGAGGGCCCCGAGCTCCTACAATGAGCAGTTCTTC.